The clone carrying this T cell receptor (beta chain) has more than one count but fewer than ten. Its matching antigen is unknown. The data stem from a study of identical twins. Study findings and constraints: Insertions ran lower in abundant cord blood beta clonotypes, though not in memory repertoires. Out-of-frame alpha sequences that twins shared showed excess low generation probability. Out-of-frame TCR alpha sharing in monozygotic twins exceeded recombination model predictions.

Carrying unique molecular identifiers, the cDNA also gained a universal primer site through template switching. TCRdb independently ran MiXCR on the 5' RACE reads; one entry per CDR3 protein. Among a few hundred thousand distinct CDR3 sequences listed, roughly 9% were seen once. The clonotype was recovered from a woman between 45 and 65 years old in good health. Sequencing was performed on naive T cells sorted from blood.

This chain's CDR3 is CSAGQRDEQFF. The CDR3 nucleotides are TGCAGCGCAGGCCAGCGGGATGAGCAGTTCTTC. J is TRBJ2-1 and V is TRBV20-1; weak D call: TRBD2 (6 bases). From germline, CDR1 is DFQATT and CDR2 SNEGSKA (reference sequence). The CDR3 runs 11 residues.